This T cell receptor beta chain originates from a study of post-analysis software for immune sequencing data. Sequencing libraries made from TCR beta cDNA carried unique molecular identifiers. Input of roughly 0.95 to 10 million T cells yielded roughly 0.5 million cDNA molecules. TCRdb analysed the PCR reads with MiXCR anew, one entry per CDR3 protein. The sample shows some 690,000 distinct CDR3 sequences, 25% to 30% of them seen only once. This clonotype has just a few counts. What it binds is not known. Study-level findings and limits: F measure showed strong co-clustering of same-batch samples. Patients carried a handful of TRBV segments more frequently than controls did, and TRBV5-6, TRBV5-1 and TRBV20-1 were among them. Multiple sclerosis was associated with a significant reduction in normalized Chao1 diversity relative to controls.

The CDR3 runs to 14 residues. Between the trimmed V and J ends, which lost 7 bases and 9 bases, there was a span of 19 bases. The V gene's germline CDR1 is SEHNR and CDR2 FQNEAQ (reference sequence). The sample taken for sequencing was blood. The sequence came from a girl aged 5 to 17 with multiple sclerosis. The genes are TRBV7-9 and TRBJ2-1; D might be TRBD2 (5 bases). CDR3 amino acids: CASTPGAGMGEQFF. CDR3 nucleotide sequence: TGTGCCAGCACCCCTGGCGCGGGCATGGGTGAGCAGTTCTTC.